Sequencing of this T cell receptor beta chain was carried out in a study of T cell responses to AZD1222 COVID-19 vaccine (TCRdb year 2021). About the full investigation: AZD1222 recipients given second doses at about 4 weeks or at about 12 weeks were pooled, since spike-specific TCR depth and breadth were not found to differ between the two schedules. Enrollment into the trials was organized by age into subgroups of 18-55, 56-69 and 70-plus years, and those subgroups contained roughly 160, 29 and 62 TCR-sequenced participants, respectively. A total of 240 or so trial participants underwent TCR sequencing, of whom 200 to 220 had received two doses of AZD1222 and 26 had received two doses of the MenACWY control vaccine.

On this clone itself: It lacks a known antigen. Per-base quality was not reported, and no clone a single base away is much larger than it.

What the research found in general, with its limitations: Only five to seven AZD1222 recipients were SARS-CoV-2 seropositive at baseline, limiting conclusions about previously exposed vaccinees. Vaccine-associated CD4 TCRs spanned the whole spike protein, with dominant responses in regions 160-218 and 743-854. A significant rise in spike-specific TCR breadth and depth was observed after two AZD1222 doses relative to day 0 and relative to MenACWY recipients. Nearly half of unique spike-specific TCRs reportedly recognized epitopes outside regions mutated in the B.1.351 and B.1.1.7 variants. Because no day 14 peak-response samples were available, repertoires were characterized only after the peak T cell response. Participants were mostly white British, with more females than males. The authors suggested clonal diversity may have been underestimated. The 56-69-year group was small, and its depth increase did not reach significance, likely because of low power.

Taken with the paper, the label for time point translates to: baseline before first vaccination. The vaccinee samples were drawn from two UK trials, COV001 and COV002, one of which was a single-blind randomized controlled phase 2/3 trial testing AZD1222 (ChAdOx1 nCoV-19) in healthy adults. For TCRbeta chain sequencing, PBMC samples were collected from trial participants at day 0 and at day 28 after the second dose. The CDR3 regions of human TCRbeta chains were subjected to immunosequencing. As for the authors' bioinformatics: TCRs in the repertoires were compared against a reference library of SARS-CoV-2-specific TCRs that had been generated with the MIRA antigen-specificity platform. Breadth was defined as the fraction of unique TCRs that were SARS-CoV-2-associated. Depth was defined as the fraction of total T cells that were SARS-CoV-2-associated. Using the MIRA data, each spike-specific TCR was mapped to the spike region that the TCR reacts to and placed in a CD4 or CD8 class. Log10-transformed breadth and depth values were compared by one-way ANOVA with Sidak's multiple comparisons tests. This immuneACCESS table, as held by TCRdb, lists in-frame sequences with V and J called but not all clones. Of the missing ones, under half trace to an unresolved V gene in checked studies; the others have no known cause. V, J and clone size reflect that table, while D and trimming were determined from the DNA. The sample contains roughly 130,000 clones, about 91% of them found a single time. The top ten hold roughly 1.8% of the sample.

V is trimmed back by 6 bases and J by 5 bases, and the junction contains 4 bases that no gene match accounts for. From a lookup of the germline V gene (reference sequence), CDR1 and CDR2 are SGHAT and FQDESV. Reading from cysteine to phenylalanine, the CDR3 counts 13 amino acids. Only CDR3 DNA is held: 39 bases, read in frame from base 1. The clonotype comes from an adult in good health. The specimen was peripheral blood, collected on day 0 of AZD1222 vaccination. Recombination connected TRBV11-1 to TRBJ2-5; 9 bases in the junction line up with TRBD1. For the CDR3, the sequence is CASSSGTGETQYF. At the DNA level, the sequence is TGTGCCAGCAGTTCAGGGACAGGGGAGACCCAGTACTTC.